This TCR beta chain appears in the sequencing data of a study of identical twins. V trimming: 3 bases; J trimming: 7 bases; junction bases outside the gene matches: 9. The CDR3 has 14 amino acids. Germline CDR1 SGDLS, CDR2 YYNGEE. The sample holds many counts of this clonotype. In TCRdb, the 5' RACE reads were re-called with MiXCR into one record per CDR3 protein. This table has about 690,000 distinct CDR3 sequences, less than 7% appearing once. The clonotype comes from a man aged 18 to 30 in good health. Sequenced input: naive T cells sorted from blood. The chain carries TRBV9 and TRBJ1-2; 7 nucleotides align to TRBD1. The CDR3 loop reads CASSGGQAGSGYTF. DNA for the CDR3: TGTGCCAGCAGCGGCGGACAGGCGGGGTCTGGCTACACCTTC.